Listed here are 9 T cell receptor beta chains from one sample, sequenced in a study of T cells in Graves' hyperthyroidism and ophthalmopathy. RNA transcripts yielded amplified TCR beta CDR3 regions. HTBI primers were the set used in a first-round RT-PCR of the TCR CDR3. TCRdb processed the multiplex PCR reads anew with MiXCR; each CDR3 protein has one entry. The sample has under 700,000 distinct CDR3 sequences, 46% seen once; the top ten hold about 7.9%. The sample was peripheral blood or thyroid tissue (not recorded which). These TCRs come from a woman aged 18-29 years with Graves' hyperthyroidism.

This clonotype was counted a single time. V is TRBV29-1 and J is TRBJ2-7; 12 bases are a match to TRBD1. Unmatched junction bases numbered 12, after V lost 6 bases and J lost 6 bases. The CDR3 has 15 residues. Looked up from germline, CDR1 is SQVTM and CDR2 is ANQGSEA. The CDR3 protein is CSVEPGQGATAEQYF. In nucleotides, the CDR3 is TGCAGCGTAGAGCCGGGACAGGGGGCAACAGCCGAGCAGTACTTC.

This clonotype has a handful of counts. The chain uses TRBV9 and TRBJ1-4, with D perhaps TRBD1 (6 bases). In germline, CDR1 is SGDLS, CDR2 YYNGEE. The CDR3 contains 15 residues. V gave up 4 bases and J gave up 0 bases, with 10 bases separating them. CDR3 DNA sequence: TGTGCCAGCAGCCTAGGACAGACAACTAATGAAAAACTGTTTTTT. It yields the protein CASSLGQTTNEKLFF.

As to this clonotype: Possible read error: a much larger clone is one base away. The genes are TRBV20-1 and TRBJ2-7; a weak D match, TRBD1 (7 bases). CDR1 DFQATT and CDR2 SNEGSKA come from the germline V gene (reference sequence). CDR3 size: 13 residues. The CDR3 protein is CSPRGGDSYEQYF. As DNA, the CDR3 is TGCAGTCCTAGAGGAGGGGACAGCTACGAGCAGTACTTC.

On this clonotype itself: The junction shows a germline mismatch at one end, possibly a read error. The chain has TRBV24-1 and TRBJ1-5; D is unclear. CDR1 and CDR2 from the germline V gene are KGHDR and SFDVKD. This CDR3 comprises 16 residues. The CDR3 protein is CASSRGQGYSNQPQHF. CDR3 nucleotide sequence: TGTGCCAGCAGTCGAGGCCAAGGTTATAGCAATCAGCCCCAGCATTTT.

This rearrangement joins TRBV20-1 to TRBJ1-1, with a possible D match to TRBD1 (6 bases). The V gene's germline CDR1 is DFQATT and CDR2 SNEGSKA (reference sequence). This CDR3 has 12 residues. Trimming shortened V by 8 bases and J by 1 base, and 11 bases separated the two germline ends. CDR3 bases: TGCAGTAAGGGGGACTCGAACACTGAAGCTTTCTTT. Translated: CSKGDSNTEAFF.

V and J are TRBV5-1 and TRBJ2-2; D perhaps matches TRBD2 (5 bases). The V gene's germline CDR1 is SGHRS and CDR2 YFSETQ. Trimming took 5 bases from V and 6 from J, leaving 11 bases between them. CDR3 length: 13 residues. CDR3 DNA: TGCGCCAGCAGTCGAGATAGCGCCGGGGAGCTGTTTTTT. Its translation is CASSRDSAGELFF.

The chain recombines TRBV24-1 with TRBJ2-3; D is ambiguous. The CDR3 runs 16 residues. V shed 0 bases and J shed 1 base, with 10 bases lying between them. The germline V gene has CDR1 KGHDR and CDR2 SFDVKD. The CDR3 coding sequence is TGTGCCACCAGTGATTTGCAGTTCGGAGGCACAGATACGCAGTATTTT. Amino acids: CATSDLQFGGTDTQYF.

This rearrangement joins TRBV15 to TRBJ1-2, with TRBD1 matching 7 bases. The CDR3 totals 16 residues. Germline CDR1 reads LNHNV; CDR2 reads YYDKDF (reference sequence). V was pared by 11 bases and J by 4 bases, with 19 bases of the junction left unmatched. CDR3 DNA sequence: TGTGCCTGCAGTTCGGGACAGATGGGCTTAGTCTATGGCTACACCTTC. Translation gives CACSSGQMGLVYGYTF.

The CDR3 reads CSVAGGDYEQYF. CDR3 nucleotides: TGCAGCGTTGCGGGGGGGGACTACGAGCAGTACTTC. The chain combines TRBV29-1 with TRBJ2-7; 8 positions match TRBD2. Germline V gene sequence: CDR1 SQVTM, CDR2 ANQGSEA. Trimming cost V 4 bases and J 3 bases; bases outside gene matches: 2. The CDR3 length is 12 residues.